This T cell receptor (beta chain) originates from a study of T cell responses to AZD1222 COVID-19 vaccine. Turning to the study itself: Pooling covered second doses at about 4 or about 12 weeks.

TCRdb keeps only in-frame clones here, not all; method: immunoSEQ multiplex PCR. The sample lists around 140,000 clones; more than 85% were seen once. The germline gives CDR1 GTSNPN, CDR2 SVGIG (reference sequence). The V gene lost 3 bases and the J gene lost 6 bases, with 21 bases spanning the gap. This CDR3 is built from 17 residues. The sample was peripheral blood, taken on day 0 of AZD1222 vaccination. The source of this sequence is an adult in good health. The chain couples TRBV30 to TRBJ1-6; possibly TRBD1 for D (5 bases). As DNA, the CDR3 is TGTGCCTGGAGCAAAGCCCCATTCGCCGGGACTAATTCACCCCTCCACTTT. The encoded protein is CAWSKAPFAGTNSPLHF.